The clone carrying this T cell receptor (beta chain) was counted between two and nine times. The antigen is not known. V trimming: 6 bases; J trimming: 7 bases; junction bases outside the gene matches: 16. This CDR3 has 17 residues. Germline V gene data show CDR1 as DFQATT and CDR2 as SNEGSKA (reference sequence). The sample comes from a study of response to subunit inactivated influenza vaccine. Study findings and constraints: Each seasonal flu vaccination may recruit only limited new T cells, authors suggested.

TCRdb re-derived calls from the RT-PCR reads in MiXCR, one entry per CDR3 protein. The sample carries around 530,000 distinct CDR3 sequences, over 9.5% recorded once. Sequences were derived from PBMCs from blood, sampled on the day of vaccination. The chain combines TRBV20-1 with TRBJ2-1; TRBD1 aligns across 12 bases. This clonotype was sampled from a man aged 50 to 59 who received an inactivated influenza vaccine. The CDR3 region has the DNA TGCAGTGCCTCCGGGACAGGGGGCGCCGTACCGGAAAATGAGCAGTTCTTC. It codes for CSASGTGGAVPENEQFF.